This passage covers 32 T cell receptor beta chains from one sample sequenced in a study of T cells expressing NK-cell markers. Reprocessing the 5' RACE reads, TCRdb reports a single entry for every CDR3 protein and omits DNA. This sample contains 550,000 to 600,000 distinct CDR3 sequences. Sequencing input: blood T cells: a sorted CD56 or NKG2C T cell subset, CD4+ or CD8+ T cells, or bulk PBMC T cells (not recorded which). The receptors stem from a man younger than 30 in good health.

The chain joins TRBV4-1 to TRBJ2-6. CDR1 MGHRA and CDR2 YSYEKL come from the germline V gene. The CDR3 consists of 17 residues. The CDR3 reads CASSQDLRRSGANVLTF.

The CDR3 region is CATPSQTTGELFF. The rearrangement joins TRBV12-3 or TRBV12-4 to TRBJ2-2. The CDR3 is made up of 13 amino acids.

This chain links TRBV20-1 with TRBJ2-3; TCRdb's assignment of TRBD2 cannot be checked, as there is no DNA. The germline CDR1 and CDR2 sequences are DFQATT and SNEGSKA (reference sequence). This CDR3 is 15 amino acids long. The CDR3 spells CSALLAGGRADTQYF.

The chain carries TRBV6-1 and TRBJ2-7; checking the TCRdb D call of TRBD2 is not possible without DNA. Germline CDR1 reads MNHNS; CDR2 reads SASEGT. The CDR3 has 16 amino acids. CDR3 amino acids: CASSWTSGRLKGEQYF.

This chain joins TRBV28 and TRBJ2-3; no DNA is available, so the TRBD1 call from TCRdb remains unchecked. This CDR3 comprises 16 residues. Germline CDR1 reads MDHEN; CDR2 reads SYDVKM. CDR3 sequence reads: CASSTTPDRAGDTQYF.

The chain carries TRBV19 and TRBJ1-5; the D call from TCRdb, TRBD1, cannot be confirmed without DNA. The CDR3 has 15 amino acids. In germline, CDR1 is LNHDA, CDR2 SQIVND (reference sequence). This chain's CDR3 is CASSVRGLSNQPQHF.

This sequence joins TRBV20-1 and TRBJ2-7; the TCRdb call, TRBD1, lacks DNA for checking. The germline CDR1 and CDR2 sequences are DFQATT and SNEGSKA (reference sequence). The CDR3 contains 15 residues. The chain's CDR3 is CSATPLQRLVFGQYF.

The gene calls are TRBV7-2 and TRBJ2-7; checking the TCRdb D call of TRBD2 is not possible without DNA. The CDR3 consists of 15 residues. Germline V gene lookup returns CDR1 SGHTA and CDR2 FQGNSA. CDR3: CASSLGGTRGYEQYF. Based on the CDR3 plus reference TRBV7-2 and TRBJ2-7, the full variable domain is GAGVSQSPSNKVTEKGKDVELRCDPISGHTALYWYRQSLGQGLEFLIYFQGNSAPDKSGLPSDRFSAERTGGSVSTLTIQRTQQEDSAVYLCASSLGGTRGYEQYFGPGTRLTVT.

This chain uses TRBV7-2 with TRBJ2-1. The CDR3 length is 14 residues. The germline V gene has CDR1 SGHTA and CDR2 FQGNSA. CDR3 sequence reads: CASRSYLIDNEQFF. The variable domain in full, with the rest retrieved from reference TRBV7-2 and TRBJ2-1, is GAGVSQSPSNKVTEKGKDVELRCDPISGHTALYWYRQSLGQGLEFLIYFQGNSAPDKSGLPSDRFSAERTGGSVSTLTIQRTQQEDSAVYLCASRSYLIDNEQFFGPGTRLTVL.

The chain is built from TRBV30 and TRBJ1-1; the TCRdb D gene call, TRBD1, has no DNA to confirm it. The CDR3 runs to 14 residues. Germline CDR1 reads GTSNPN; CDR2 reads SVGIG (reference sequence). CDR3 residues: CAWVPGRLNTEAFF.

The rearrangement links TRBV20-1 to TRBJ2-1; TCRdb gives TRBD2 as the D gene, but with no DNA this cannot be confirmed. The germline V gene has CDR1 DFQATT and CDR2 SNEGSKA (reference sequence). The CDR3 sequence is 16 residues long. CDR3 sequence reads: CSARTSGSPSYNEQFF.

This sequence joins TRBV5-1 and TRBJ2-3; TCRdb designates TRBD2, a call that cannot be tested without DNA. Germline V CDR1 and CDR2: SGHRS, YFSETQ. The CDR3 totals 20 residues. This chain's CDR3 is CASSLALLAGGPGGTDTQYF.

V is TRBV5-1 and J is TRBJ1-2; TCRdb calls TRBD1, which cannot be checked without DNA. The germline CDR1 and CDR2 sequences are SGHRS and YFSETQ. There are 17 residues in the CDR3. The chain's CDR3 is CASSLAPTGTLTYGYTF.

CDR3: CAWTPNWGTEAFF. The chain recombines TRBV30 with TRBJ1-1. The germline V gene encodes CDR1 GTSNPN and CDR2 SVGIG (reference sequence). CDR3 length: 13 amino acids.

Here the CDR3 reads CASERSSYNEQFF. The chain uses TRBV19 and TRBJ2-1. CDR3 size: 13 residues. Germline V gene lookup returns CDR1 LNHDA and CDR2 SQIVND (reference sequence).

V is TRBV12-3 or TRBV12-4 and J is TRBJ2-2; TCRdb outputs TRBD1, but without DNA this stays unchecked. The length of the CDR3 is 15 residues. CDR3 protein: CASSYSGGRTGELFF.

The chain is built from TRBV12-3 or TRBV12-4 and TRBJ2-1; TCRdb's D call, TRBD2, is unchecked because there is no DNA. This CDR3 contains 13 residues. The CDR3 reads CASGTRLRNEQFF.

The chain couples TRBV5-1 to TRBJ2-2. The CDR3 consists of 13 residues. Germline V gene sequence: CDR1 SGHRS, CDR2 YFSETQ. This CDR3 reads CASTRMVAGELFF.

CDR3 in amino acids: CASSLVGVSIYEQYF. The J gene is TRBJ2-7, the V gene TRBV5-1. CDR3 length: 15 amino acids. The germline CDR1 and CDR2 sequences are SGHRS and YFSETQ.

This chain links TRBV28 with TRBJ1-1. CDR3 length: 13 amino acids. Germline V lookup: CDR1 MDHEN, CDR2 SYDVKM. CDR3 in amino acids: CASRGALDTEAFF. The variable domain in full, completed from reference TRBV28 and TRBJ1-1, reads DVKVTQSSRYLVKRTGEKVFLECVQDMDHENMFWYRQDPGLGLRLIYFSYDVKMKEKGDIPEGYSVSREKKERFSLILESASTNQTSMYLCASRGALDTEAFFGQGTRLTVV.

This chain links TRBV14 with TRBJ2-1; TCRdb selects TRBD1, and the lack of DNA leaves this call unchecked. The CDR3 has 14 amino acids. Germline values: CDR1 SGHDN, CDR2 FVKESK. This CDR3 reads CASSQDIGTGQQFF.

This rearrangement joins TRBV6-5 to TRBJ1-5. CDR3 length: 14 residues. CDR1 and CDR2 from the germline V gene are MNHEY and SVGAGI. The CDR3 region is CASSYGGHNQPQHF.

The gene calls are TRBV5-4 and TRBJ2-3; TCRdb lists TRBD2, though no DNA is available to test this call. The CDR3 extends over 16 amino acids. The germline V gene has CDR1 SGHNT and CDR2 YYREEE (reference sequence). CDR3 amino acids: CASSWADSSGRGTQYF.

V usage is TRBV20-1 and J usage is TRBJ2-5; TCRdb designates TRBD2, a call that cannot be tested without DNA. Germline CDR1 and CDR2: DFQATT and SNEGSKA (reference sequence). CDR3 length: 11 amino acids. The CDR3 sequence: CSARANGPLYF.

CDR3 residues: CASSVNRITEAFF. The rearrangement links TRBV11-2 to TRBJ1-1. This CDR3 spans 13 amino acids. Germline V gene sequence: CDR1 SGHAT, CDR2 FQNNGV. Drawing the rest from reference TRBV11-2 and TRBJ1-1, the complete variable domain is EAGVAQSPRYKIIEKRQSVAFWCNPISGHATLYWYQQILGQGPKLLIQFQNNGVVDDSQLPKDRFSAERLKGVDSTLKIQPAKLEDSAVYLCASSVNRITEAFFGQGTRLTVV.

The genes are TRBV12-3 or TRBV12-4 and TRBJ2-1; TCRdb's assignment of TRBD1 cannot be checked, as there is no DNA. The CDR3 contains 18 residues. This chain's CDR3 is CASRISSPGTGDYNEQFF.

V gene TRBV2 combines with J gene TRBJ2-1; the D gene TCRdb calls, TRBD1, cannot be checked with no DNA. The CDR3 has 15 amino acids. In germline, CDR1 is SNHLY, CDR2 FYNNEI. CDR3 amino acids: CASSDIGQGNNEQFF.

The chain links TRBV20-1 to TRBJ2-2; lacking DNA, the TRBD2 call made by TCRdb goes unchecked. The CDR3 has 15 amino acids. CDR1 DFQATT and CDR2 SNEGSKA come from the germline V gene (reference sequence). CDR3 in amino acids: CSATPSGSGVGELFF.

The V gene is TRBV9, the J gene TRBJ2-1; TCRdb's D gene call, TRBD2, goes unchecked for lack of DNA. This CDR3 spans 15 amino acids. Germline V gene sequence: CDR1 SGDLS, CDR2 YYNGEE. The CDR3 is CASSGRLAGSNEQFF. Drawing the rest from reference TRBV9 and TRBJ2-1, the complete variable domain is DSGVTQTPKHLITATGQRVTLRCSPRSGDLSVYWYQQSLDQGLQFLIQYYNGEERAKGNILERFSAQQFPDLHSELNLSSLELGDSALYFCASSGRLAGSNEQFFGPGTRLTVL.

V and J are TRBV11-2 and TRBJ2-4. The length of the CDR3 is 14 residues. Germline CDR1 and CDR2: SGHAT and FQNNGV. The CDR3 sequence: CASSPSDGKNIQYF.

V and J are TRBV24-1 and TRBJ2-3; TCRdb calls TRBD2, which cannot be checked without DNA. CDR3 length: 17 amino acids. Germline loops: CDR1 KGHDR, CDR2 SFDVKD. CDR3 residues: CATSDSKAGVSTDTQYF.

This chain uses TRBV12-3 or TRBV12-4 with TRBJ1-1; TCRdb reports TRBD1, a call that lacks DNA to check it against. The CDR3 consists of 13 residues. CDR3 protein: CASNTGVYTEAFF.